This is a list of T cell receptor beta chains from one sample in a study of human T cells and chemical hapten exposure. Using its own MiXCR run on the RACE reads, TCRdb lists one record per CDR3 protein. The table lists approximately 80,000 distinct CDR3 sequences, approximately 8% of them singletons. Material: whole blood, obtained in connection with sensitization to the hapten diphenylcyclopropenone (DPC). These receptors were taken from a woman aged 30 to 39 with alopecia areata. Some clones in this sample may be carry-over from other donors' samples. Both conserved end residues are part of each CDR3.

TRBJ1-5,TRBV6-8,CASSYEDLVTPQHF
TRBJ1-6,TRBV28,CASSLGGGRKNSPLHF
TRBJ1-1,TRBV10-3,CAISVQGFTEAFF
TRBJ1-4,TRBV6-1,CASSVSGWEKLFF
TRBJ2-2,TRBV14,CASSPDRDAGELFF
TRBJ2-3,TRBV11-2,CASSLDRAPDTQYF
TRBJ2-3,TRBV29-1,CSVDSDSTDTQYF
TRBJ2-1,TRBV7-2,CASSSTGNEQFF
TRBJ1-1,TRBV9,CASSVGHGTEAFF
TRBJ2-7,TRBV7-8,CASSLGLGRSYEQYF
TRBJ1-2,TRBV6-2/TRBV6-3,CASRKTGTVDYGYTF
TRBJ2-2,TRBV3-1,CASSQRGSGELFF
TRBJ1-5,TRBV20-1,CSASLNSNQPQHF
TRBJ1-5,TRBV5-5,CASSRGSGGNQPQHF
TRBJ2-3,TRBV3-1,CASSQENQNTDTQYF
TRBJ1-4,TRBV29-1,CSVGDSSNEKLFF
TRBJ1-1,TRBV12-3/TRBV12-4,CASSFWTRMNTEAFF
TRBJ1-1,TRBV5-1,CASSTETGGYTEAFF
TRBJ1-4,TRBV18,CASSPRQGATNEKLFF
TRBJ1-5,TRBV7-2,CASSLVRDQPQHF
TRBJ1-2,TRBV29-1,CSVENRENYGYTF
TRBJ2-2,TRBV29-1,CSVERGTNTGELFF
TRBJ2-3,TRBV29-1,CSVNLGQRLTDTQYF
TRBJ1-1,TRBV6-6,CASRNVGIQGGGNTEAFF
TRBJ1-4,TRBV28,CASSPTTKREGEKLFF
TRBJ2-3,TRBV29-1,CSVVAGGSDTQYF
TRBJ1-2,TRBV6-2/TRBV6-3,CASSWSSYGYTF
TRBJ1-2,TRBV3-1,CASSQIPGRSNYGYTF
TRBJ2-4,TRBV11-2,CASSFSPIAKNIQYF
TRBJ1-6,TRBV24-1,CATSGPSYNSPLHF
TRBJ2-3,TRBV6-5,CASSYSTGGPDTQYF
TRBJ2-7,TRBV5-1,CASSPGPRRNDEQYF
TRBJ2-2,TRBV30,CAWSFGGTGELFF
TRBJ2-3,TRBV5-5,CASSHLRDSHTQYF
TRBJ2-5,TRBV5-1,CASRVSRGGETQYF
TRBJ1-1,TRBV29-1,CSVQGPMDTEAFF
TRBJ1-1,TRBV7-3,CASSPQGMNTEAFF
TRBJ2-6,TRBV9,CASSDDRGRHSGANVLTF
TRBJ1-6,TRBV9,CASSTIAATGGNSPLHF
TRBJ1-4,TRBV13,CASSRGTVNEKLFF
TRBJ2-1,TRBV18,CASSPPASGGVEGEQFF
TRBJ1-2,TRBV6-1,CASGRQRYGYTF
TRBJ2-1,TRBV12-3/TRBV12-4,CASSPGGRVISGNEQFF